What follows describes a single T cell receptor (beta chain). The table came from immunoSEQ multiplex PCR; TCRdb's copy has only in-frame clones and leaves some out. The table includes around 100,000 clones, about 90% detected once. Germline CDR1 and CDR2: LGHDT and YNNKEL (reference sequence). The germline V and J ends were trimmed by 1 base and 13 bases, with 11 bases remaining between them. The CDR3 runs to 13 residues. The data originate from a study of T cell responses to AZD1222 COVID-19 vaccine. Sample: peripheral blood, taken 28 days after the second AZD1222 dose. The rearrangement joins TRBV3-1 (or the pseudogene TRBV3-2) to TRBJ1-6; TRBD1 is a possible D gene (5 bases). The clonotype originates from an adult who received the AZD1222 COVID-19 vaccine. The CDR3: CASSQGQRGPLHF. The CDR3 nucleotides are TGTGCCAGCAGCCAAGGACAGCGAGGGCCCCTCCACTTT.